This TCR beta chain was found in a study of cytomegalovirus exposure and HLA in healthy donors. With 60 Vbeta and 13 Jbeta primers, the PCR was carried out. TCRdb's table, derived via immunoSEQ multiplex PCR, lists solely in-frame clones and lacks some. The sample has 55,000 to 75,000 clones. The CDR3 consists of 17 residues. Germline V gives CDR1 MDHEN, CDR2 SYDVKM. The ends lost 7 bases at V and 7 bases at J; junction bases unmatched: 13. Sequenced input: PBMCs. The receptor was derived from a male donor in good health and CMV-seronegative. The rearrangement links TRBV28 to TRBJ1-4, with 12 nucleotides matching TRBD1. In nucleotides, the CDR3 is TGTGCCAGCAAGAATCCGGGACAGGGGGCTTTCGGTGAAAAACTGTTTTTT. The encoded protein is CASKNPGQGAFGEKLFF.